This T cell receptor beta chain originates from a study of memory CD4+ T cells and cytomegalovirus serostatus. Study as a whole: Healthy Belgian adult donors included several CMV-positive and some 24 CMV-negative people.

Of note for this clone: What it recognizes is unknown.

The germline V gene has CDR1 ENHRY and CDR2 SYGVKD. V dropped 2 bases and J dropped 6 bases, with 11 bases sitting between them. The CDR3 sequence is 13 residues long. Method: immunoSEQ multiplex PCR; TCRdb's copy keeps in-frame clones and lacks some. The data contain some 60,000 clones, over 70% of them seen just once; the ten biggest clones take up approximately 2.6%. General study findings and limits: Each of approximately 73 CMV-associated TCRbeta sequences occurred in one to five individuals. Suggested: most of the CMV-linked TCR signature lies in CD4+ memory cells. CMV serostatus prediction reached median AUC about 0.95, or 0.9 with US-trained model.

The sort gate was single viable CD3+CD4+CD8-CD45RO+ cells for memory CD4+ T cells. This receptor was taken from an adult in good health and CMV-seropositive. This chain uses TRBV10-3 with TRBJ2-7; D uncertain. The sequenced sample was memory CD4+ T cells from blood. CDR3 protein: CAISEQIAREQYV. DNA of the CDR3: TGTGCCATCAGTGAGCAGATAGCTCGCGAGCAGTACGTC.